Shown below are 26 T cell receptor beta chains from a single sample sequenced in a study of response to subunit inactivated influenza vaccine (dated by TCRdb to the late 2010s). Receptor amplification or capture employed RT-PCR. Instrument used: Illumina HiSeq 2500. Clones were called with MiXCR by TCRdb after fastp trimmed the public reads at Q25, and only in-frame beta chains were retained. For every CDR3 protein sequence, its rows merge into one entry that carries the most common genes and DNA. This sample gives around 540,000 distinct CDR3 sequences in total; around 11% of them show up just once. More than 8.5% of the sample lies in the top ten. This material consisted of PBMCs from blood, taken on the day of vaccination. All receptors come from a man over 45 who received an inactivated influenza vaccine. Donor details come from another sample of the same person, matched by shared clones.

This clonotype was seen ten or more times. The V and J genes are TRBV12-3 or TRBV12-4 and TRBJ2-2, with D hard to call. V was shortened by 1 base and J by 8 bases, with 11 bases between the two germline ends. This CDR3 has 14 amino acids. The CDR3 loop reads CASSLDGRSGELFF. CDR3 coding DNA: TGTGCCAGCAGTTTAGACGGCCGCTCGGGGGAGCTGTTTTTT.

V gene TRBV7-9 combines with J gene TRBJ2-4; D is unresolved. V lost 5 bases to trimming and J lost 6 bases, with 20 bases between them. Germline CDR1 and CDR2: SEHNR and FQNEAQ (reference sequence). This CDR3 has 16 residues. The CDR3 nucleotides are TGTGCCAGCAGCCCCCCTGGCGGAAGGACGAGAAACATTCAGTACTTC. Translating gives CASSPPGGRTRNIQYF. Filled out from reference TRBV7-9 and TRBJ2-4, the complete variable domain reads DTGVSQNPRHKITKRGQNVTFRCDPISEHNRLYWYRQTLGQGPEFLTYFQNEAQLEKSRLLSDRFSAERPKGSFSTLEIQRTEQGDSAMYLCASSPPGGRTRNIQYFGAGTRLSVL.

Only a few counts were recorded for this clonotype. This chain uses TRBV7-2 with TRBJ2-3; D perhaps matches TRBD1 (5 bases). V lost 1 base and J 7 bases, leaving 12 bases between the germline ends. The CDR3 totals 14 residues. The germline V gene has CDR1 SGHTA and CDR2 FQGNSA. CDR3 DNA sequence: TGTGCCAGCAGCTTAGTTACAGGACCGAATACGCAGTATTTT. Translating it yields CASSLVTGPNTQYF.

V usage is TRBV7-6 and J usage is TRBJ2-5, with D unclear. V dropped 2 bases and J dropped 4 bases, with 14 bases sitting between them. CDR1 is SGHVS and CDR2 is FNYEAQ in the germline V gene. This CDR3 contains 15 residues. The CDR3 region is CASSLTGLSRETQYF. For the CDR3, the DNA is TGTGCCAGCAGCTTAACGGGCCTATCGAGAGAGACCCAGTACTTC. Together with reference TRBV7-6 and TRBJ2-5, the CDR3 gives the full variable domain: GAGVSQSPRYKVTKRGQDVALRCDPISGHVSLYWYRQALGQGPEFLTYFNYEAQQDKSGLPNDRFSAERPEGSISTLTIQRTEQRDSAMYRCASSLTGLSRETQYFGPGTRLLVL.

This chain links TRBV20-1 with TRBJ2-3, with D tentatively TRBD2 (6 bases). Trimming left V 0 bases short and J 4 bases short, with 11 bases between. The CDR3 runs to 14 residues. The germline CDR1 and CDR2 sequences are DFQATT and SNEGSKA (reference sequence). CDR3 loop: CSAREAGSADTQYF. The DNA of the CDR3 is TGCAGTGCTAGAGAGGCGGGATCCGCAGATACGCAGTATTTT.

This clonotype was detected ten times or more. The chain recombines TRBV2 with TRBJ1-5; D gene uncertain. The CDR3 has 15 residues. Trimming took off 4 bases at V and 0 bases at J, with 10 bases between the two ends. Germline CDR1 reads SNHLY; CDR2 reads FYNNEI. The CDR3 spells CASSGGYTSNQPQHF. In DNA form, the CDR3 reads TGTGCCAGCAGTGGTGGCTACACTAGCAATCAGCCCCAGCATTTT.

CDR3 region: CASRGTGGGETGELFF. CDR3 coding DNA: TGTGCCAGCAGGGGAACAGGGGGCGGCGAGACCGGGGAGCTGTTTTTT. The rearrangement links TRBV6-1 to TRBJ2-2; TRBD1 matches 9 bases. CDR1 MNHNS and CDR2 SASEGT come from the germline V gene. This CDR3 spans 16 amino acids. J gave up 5 bases and V 6 bases, and 10 bases lay outside the gene matches.

This clonotype showed up many times. The chain uses TRBV12-3 or TRBV12-4 and TRBJ2-1; TRBD1 matches at 8 bases. The CDR3 covers 14 residues. J lost 9 bases, V lost 6 bases, and 10 bases had no gene match. The CDR3 nucleotides read TGTGCCAGCAGCGGGTGGACAGGGAAGGGTGAGCAGTTCTTC. Its protein product is CASSGWTGKGEQFF.

The rearrangement links TRBV4-2 to TRBJ1-1, with D maybe TRBD1 (5 bases). V shed 1 base and J shed 4 bases, with 16 bases lying between them. This CDR3 region has 16 residues. Germline-derived CDR1 and CDR2 are LGHNA and YNFKEQ. CDR3 coding DNA: TGTGCCAGCAGCCAAGTGTCCGGGGGGTTGGGCACTGAAGCTTTCTTT. Protein product: CASSQVSGGLGTEAFF.

The chain employs TRBV20-1 and TRBJ1-4; 7 bases agree with TRBD1. Germline trimming cut 2 bases from V and 3 bases from J; bases unmatched to any gene: 3. This CDR3 has 14 amino acids. Germline lookup yields CDR1 DFQATT and CDR2 SNEGSKA (reference sequence). CDR3 amino acids: CSARPGGSNEKLFF. CDR3 bases: TGCAGTGCTAGACCAGGGGGTTCTAATGAAAAACTGTTTTTT.

This clonotype was seen only a few times. The V call is TRBV3-1, the J call TRBJ2-1; maybe TRBD1 (6 bases). V was shortened by 0 bases and J by 3 bases, with 12 bases between the two germline ends. The CDR3 extends over 16 amino acids. Germline loops: CDR1 LGHDT, CDR2 YNNKEL (reference sequence). This chain's CDR3 is CASSQDLRDNYNEQFF. The CDR3 DNA follows: TGTGCCAGCAGCCAAGACCTCCGGGACAACTACAATGAGCAGTTCTTC.

This sequence joins TRBV29-1 and TRBJ2-3; 8 nucleotides agree with TRBD2. Germline CDR1 reads SQVTM; CDR2 reads ANQGSEA. V was clipped by 0 bases and J by 4 bases; unmatched bases: 9. The length of the CDR3 is 16 residues. The CDR3: CSVEDHRETSADTQYF. The CDR3 coding sequence is TGCAGCGTTGAAGATCATAGGGAGACTAGCGCAGATACGCAGTATTTT.

The chain is built from TRBV6-7 and TRBJ2-7; a weak D match, TRBD2 (6 bases). TRBV6-7 counts as an open reading frame of uncertain function. This CDR3 is built from 15 residues. V was clipped by 9 bases and J by 3 bases, with 21 bases between them. The CDR3 spells CASLTGGTPRYEQYF. The CDR3 DNA reads as TGTGCCAGTCTCACCGGAGGGACTCCGCGCTACGAGCAGTACTTC.

V usage is TRBV6-2 or TRBV6-3 and J usage is TRBJ2-3; maybe TRBD1 (5 bases). The CDR3 is 14 amino acids. Germline V gives CDR1 MNHEY, CDR2 SVGEGT. Trimming stripped 0 bases from V and 2 bases from J, with 6 bases between. In DNA, the CDR3 is TGTGCCAGCAGTTACTCCAGGGACACAGATACGCAGTATTTT. Residues: CASSYSRDTDTQYF.

The V gene is TRBV7-2, the J gene TRBJ2-1, with unresolved D. Trimming shortened V by 7 bases and J by 1 base, and 8 bases separated the two germline ends. CDR1 is SGHTA and CDR2 is FQGNSA in the germline V gene. The CDR3 is 13 amino acids. The CDR3 sequence: CASKVWSYNEQFF. The CDR3, as DNA: TGTGCCAGCAAGGTCTGGTCCTACAATGAGCAGTTCTTC.

This clonotype was counted only a few times. This chain uses TRBV20-1 with TRBJ2-3, with 8 bases lining up with TRBD2. The CDR3 is 15 amino acids. Germline V CDR1 and CDR2: DFQATT, SNEGSKA (reference sequence). V dropped 3 bases and J dropped 1; count of bases not matched to a gene: 6. CDR3 in DNA: TGCAGTGCTAGCGGGGGGGCTGACGGCACAGATACGCAGTATTTT. Translation gives CSASGGADGTDTQYF.

This clonotype was detected only a few times. The V and J genes are TRBV28 and TRBJ1-5; TRBD1 agrees at 9 bases. CDR1 is MDHEN and CDR2 is SYDVKM in the germline V gene. The CDR3 runs to 15 residues. Losses at the gene ends were 2 bases for V and 4 bases for J; bases not matched to a gene: 3. The chain's CDR3 is CASSLQDRGNQPQHF. The CDR3 DNA reads TGTGCCAGCAGTTTACAGGACAGGGGTAATCAGCCCCAGCATTTT. Combining the CDR3 with reference TRBV28 and TRBJ1-5 gives the whole variable domain DVKVTQSSRYLVKRTGEKVFLECVQDMDHENMFWYRQDPGLGLRLIYFSYDVKMKEKGDIPEGYSVSREKKERFSLILESASTNQTSMYLCASSLQDRGNQPQHFGDGTRLSIL.

This clonotype was observed a few times. The chain's CDR3 is CSARRRGGNEQFF. CDR3 bases: TGCAGTGCTAGAAGGAGGGGTGGCAATGAGCAGTTCTTC. The rearrangement joins TRBV20-1 to TRBJ2-1, with D possibly TRBD2 on 6 matching bases. Germline CDR1 reads DFQATT; CDR2 reads SNEGSKA (reference sequence). The V gene lost 2 bases and the J gene lost 6 bases, with 11 bases spanning the gap. The CDR3 covers 13 residues.

A few counts support this clonotype. This rearrangement joins TRBV5-8 to TRBJ1-5; TRBD1 is a possible D gene (6 bases). Germline V gives CDR1 SGHTS, CDR2 YDEGEE. The CDR3 loop spans 15 amino acids. V was clipped by 5 bases and J by 1 base, with 13 bases between them. As DNA, the CDR3 is TGTGCCAGCAGTAGCCAAGGACAGAGCAATCAGCCCCAGCATTTT. It translates to CASSSQGQSNQPQHF.

This clonotype turned up a few times. The chain recombines TRBV7-9 with TRBJ1-2, with 9 nucleotides matching TRBD1. CDR1 is SEHNR, CDR2 FQNEAQ, per germline (reference sequence). V dropped 5 bases and J dropped 7; count of bases not matched to a gene: 8. CDR3 size: 14 residues. The DNA for the CDR3 is TGTGCCAGCAGCGTCGGGACAGGGTCCCTTGGCTACACCTTC. This codes for CASSVGTGSLGYTF.

This clonotype was found a few times. V and J are TRBV7-2 and TRBJ1-2; 7 bases agree with TRBD1. This CDR3 region has 13 residues. The junction had 5 bases not matched to a gene; V was cut back by 5 bases and J by 5 bases. Germline V gives CDR1 SGHTA, CDR2 FQGNSA. CDR3 protein: CASSLDRVYGYTF. Here the CDR3 DNA reads TGTGCCAGCAGCCTTGACAGGGTTTATGGCTACACCTTC.

The V gene is TRBV29-1, the J gene TRBJ2-7; TRBD1 is a possible D gene (5 bases). CDR1 and CDR2 (germline): SQVTM, ANQGSEA. The CDR3 spans 16 residues. V was pared by 6 bases and J by 2 bases, with 23 bases between. The CDR3 bases are TGCAGCGTCCTTTCCAGGGCCAGGGCGCTAACCTACGAGCAGTACTTC. Its translation: CSVLSRARALTYEQYF.

This clonotype has just a few counts. The CDR3 DNA sequence: TGTGCCAGCAGCTTAGAAGTTAGCGGGGTGACAGATACGCAGTATTTT. This translates into CASSLEVSGVTDTQYF. The V and J genes are TRBV7-8 and TRBJ2-3; 8 bases agree with TRBD2. Losses at the gene ends were 1 base for V and 3 bases for J; bases not matched to a gene: 6. The germline V gene encodes CDR1 SGHVS and CDR2 FQNEAQ. The CDR3 length is 16 residues.

The CDR3 protein is CASSFRTGRDTQYF. The CDR3 DNA is TGTGCCAGCAGTTTCAGGACAGGCAGAGATACGCAGTATTTT. The rearrangement uses TRBV12-3 or TRBV12-4 and TRBJ2-3, with 7 positions matching TRBD1. The CDR3 extends over 14 amino acids. V shed 3 bases and J 5 bases; nucleotides not matched to a gene: 5.

In this sample, this clonotype turned up many times. This sequence joins TRBV12-3 or TRBV12-4 and TRBJ1-5, with D possibly matching TRBD1 (5 bases). Trimming shortened V by 7 bases and J by 3 bases, and 13 bases separated the two germline ends. This CDR3 contains 14 residues. CDR3 bases: TGTGCCAGCACCTTTGGGACGGTCAATCAGCCCCAGCATTTT. Amino acids: CASTFGTVNQPQHF.

The V gene is TRBV5-1, the J gene TRBJ2-3; 11 nucleotides agree with TRBD2. Germline V gene sequence: CDR1 SGHRS, CDR2 YFSETQ. Trimming cost V 1 base and J 7 bases; bases outside gene matches: 5. The CDR3 contains 15 residues. CDR3 nucleotides: TGCGCCAGCAGCTTGACTAGCGGGAGTTTAAATACGCAGTATTTT. This translates into CASSLTSGSLNTQYF.